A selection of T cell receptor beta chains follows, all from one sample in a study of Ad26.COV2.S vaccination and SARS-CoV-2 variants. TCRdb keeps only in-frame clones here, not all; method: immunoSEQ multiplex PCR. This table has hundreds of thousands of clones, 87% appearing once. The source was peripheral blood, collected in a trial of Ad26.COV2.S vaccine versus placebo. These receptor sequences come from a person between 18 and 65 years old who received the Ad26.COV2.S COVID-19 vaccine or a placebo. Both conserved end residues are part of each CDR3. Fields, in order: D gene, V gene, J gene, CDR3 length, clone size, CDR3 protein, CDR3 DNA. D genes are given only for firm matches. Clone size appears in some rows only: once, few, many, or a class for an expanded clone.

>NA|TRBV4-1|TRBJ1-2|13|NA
CASSHPNNYGYTF
TGCGCCAGCAGCCACCCAAATAACTATGGCTACACCTTC
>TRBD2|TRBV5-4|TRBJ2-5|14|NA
CASGTIGGEETQYF
TGTGCCAGCGGAACGATCGGGGGGGAAGAGACCCAGTACTTC
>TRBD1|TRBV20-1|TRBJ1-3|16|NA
CSASVGTVTSGNTIYF
TGCAGTGCTAGTGTTGGGACAGTCACGTCTGGAAACACCATATATTTT
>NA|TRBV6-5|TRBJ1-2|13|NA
CASSPPGRLGYTF
TGTGCCAGCAGTCCGCCGGGCAGGTTGGGCTACACCTTC
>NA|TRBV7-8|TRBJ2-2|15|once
CASSYRLANTGELFF
TGTGCCAGCAGCTACAGACTCGCGAACACCGGGGAGCTGTTTTTT
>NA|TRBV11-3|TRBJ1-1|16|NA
CASIIGQASMNTEAFF
TGTGCCAGCATTATTGGGCAGGCCTCTATGAACACTGAAGCTTTCTTT
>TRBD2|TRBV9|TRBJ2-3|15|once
CASSVVGGGADTQYF
TGTGCCAGCAGCGTAGTGGGCGGGGGGGCCGATACGCAGTATTTT
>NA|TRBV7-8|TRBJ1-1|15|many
CASSPGGYPGQGAFF
TGTGCCAGCAGCCCCGGTGGGTACCCGGGACAAGGAGCTTTCTTT
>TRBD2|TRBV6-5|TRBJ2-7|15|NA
CASSNLAGAGGEQYF
TGTGCCAGCAGTAACCTAGCGGGGGCTGGGGGGGAGCAGTACTTC
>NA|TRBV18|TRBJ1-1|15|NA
CASSPSVGQDTEAFF
TGTGCCAGCTCACCATCCGTGGGGCAAGACACTGAAGCTTTCTTT
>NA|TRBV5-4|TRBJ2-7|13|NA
CASSLRGSYEQYF
TGTGCCAGCAGCTTGAGGGGTTCCTACGAGCAGTACTTC
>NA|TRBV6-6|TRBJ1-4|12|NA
CASRGPNEKLFF
TGTGCCAGCAGGGGGCCTAATGAAAAACTGTTTTTT
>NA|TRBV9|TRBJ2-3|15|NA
CASSVGGKSTDTQYF
TGTGCCAGCAGCGTAGGAGGCAAAAGCACAGATACGCAGTATTTT
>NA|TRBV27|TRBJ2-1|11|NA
CASSSQSEQFF
TGTGCCAGCAGTTCTCAGAGTGAGCAGTTCTTC
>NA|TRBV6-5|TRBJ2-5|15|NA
CASSYSLVGRETQYF
TGTGCCAGCAGTTACTCCTTGGTGGGGAGGGAGACCCAGTACTTC
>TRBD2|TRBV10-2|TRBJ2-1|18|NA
CASSKPFGAREGYNEQFF
TGCGCCAGCAGTAAGCCCTTTGGAGCCAGGGAGGGATACAATGAGCAGTTCTTC
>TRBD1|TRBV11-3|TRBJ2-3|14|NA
CASSPGQATDTQYF
TGTGCCAGCAGCCCGGGACAGGCGACAGATACGCAGTATTTT
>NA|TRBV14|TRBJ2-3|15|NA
CASSSQGGGTDTQYF
TGTGCCAGCAGCTCACAGGGAGGAGGGACAGATACGCAGTATTTT
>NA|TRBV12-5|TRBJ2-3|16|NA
CASGSPRRASTDTQYF
TGTGCTAGTGGTTCCCCCCGGCGGGCTAGCACAGATACGCAGTATTTT
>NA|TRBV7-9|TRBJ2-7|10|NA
CASANYEQYF
TGTGCCAGCGCGAACTACGAGCAGTACTTC
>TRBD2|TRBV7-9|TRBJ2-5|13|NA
CASSPGGQETQYF
TGTGCCAGCAGCCCGGGGGGGCAAGAGACCCAGTACTTC
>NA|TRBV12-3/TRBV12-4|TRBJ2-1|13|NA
CASSWASNNEQFF
TGTGCCAGCAGTTGGGCCAGCAACAATGAGCAGTTCTTC
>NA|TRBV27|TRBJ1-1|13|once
CASSRYMNTEAFF
TGTGCCAGCAGCCGGTACATGAACACTGAAGCTTTCTTT
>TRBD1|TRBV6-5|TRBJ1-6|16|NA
CASSYSTGQYNSPLHF
TGTGCCAGCAGTTACTCCACGGGACAGTATAATTCACCCCTCCACTTT
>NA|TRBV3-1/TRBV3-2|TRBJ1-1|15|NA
CASSQEPRMNTEAFF
TGTGCCAGCAGCCAAGAACCGAGAATGAACACTGAAGCTTTCTTT
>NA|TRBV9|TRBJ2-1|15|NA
CASSGGDRTRDEQFF
TGTGCCAGCAGCGGCGGGGACAGGACTAGGGATGAGCAGTTCTTC
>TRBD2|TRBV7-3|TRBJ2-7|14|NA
CASSLDGGAGEQYF
TGTGCCAGCAGCTTAGACGGGGGGGCCGGAGAGCAGTACTTC
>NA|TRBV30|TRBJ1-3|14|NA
CAWRRTGAGNTIYF
TGTGCCTGGAGACGGACTGGGGCGGGAAACACCATATATTTT
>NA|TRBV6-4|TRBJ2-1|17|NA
CASSDPIAVGGYNEQFF
TGTGCCAGCAGTGACCCGATAGCCGTCGGAGGCTACAATGAGCAGTTCTTC
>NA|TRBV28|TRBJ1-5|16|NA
CASSFATGGSNQPQHF
TGTGCCAGCAGTTTCGCGACAGGCGGCAGCAATCAGCCCCAGCATTTT
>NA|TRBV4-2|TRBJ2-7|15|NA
CASSHPFGGLDEQYF
TGTGCCAGCAGCCATCCCTTTGGAGGGTTAGACGAGCAGTACTTC
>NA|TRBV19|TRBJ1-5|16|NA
CASSIRGPGSNQPQHF
TGTGCCAGTAGTATTCGTGGACCTGGGAGCAATCAGCCCCAGCATTTT
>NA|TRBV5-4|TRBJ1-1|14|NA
CASSFSAKNTEAFF
TGTGCCAGCAGCTTTTCGGCCAAGAACACTGAAGCTTTCTTT
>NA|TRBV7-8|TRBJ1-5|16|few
CASSERRAPGEGPQHF
TGTGCCAGCAGCGAAAGACGGGCCCCGGGTGAGGGGCCCCAGCATTTT
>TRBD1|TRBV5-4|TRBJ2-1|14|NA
CASNRQGADNEQFF
TGTGCCAGCAATCGACAGGGGGCTGACAATGAGCAGTTCTTC
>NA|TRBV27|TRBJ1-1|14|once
CASSLSGGPTEAFF
TGTGCCAGCAGTTTATCAGGCGGTCCCACTGAAGCTTTCTTT
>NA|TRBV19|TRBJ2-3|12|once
CASSLNTDTQYF
TGTGCCAGTAGTCTAAACACAGATACGCAGTATTTT
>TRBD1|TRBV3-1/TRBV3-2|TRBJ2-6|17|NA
CASSQDLQGAGANVLTF
TGTGCCAGCAGCCAAGACTTACAGGGGGCTGGGGCCAACGTCCTGACTTTC
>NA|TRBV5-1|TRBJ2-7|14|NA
CASSQGLGGAEQYF
TGCGCCAGCAGCCAAGGGTTAGGGGGTGCCGAGCAGTACTTC
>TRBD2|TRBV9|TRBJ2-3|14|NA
CASTSGGAVDTQYF
TGTGCCAGCACTAGCGGGGGGGCCGTAGATACGCAGTATTTT
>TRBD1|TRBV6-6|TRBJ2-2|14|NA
CASRVQGATGELFF
TGTGCCAGCAGGGTGCAGGGGGCAACCGGGGAGCTGTTTTTT